The next 10 T cell receptor beta chains were all read from a single sample in a study of beta chain features in type 1 diabetes (dated by TCRdb to the late 2010s). The library was built by means of the immunoSEQ multiplex PCR assay. The entire amount of isolated RNA was reverse transcribed using the High Capacity cDNA Reverse Transcription Kit, so the sequenced TCRB transcripts were expressed ones. In its TCRdb copy, this immuneACCESS table keeps in-frame sequences only and misses some clones. Where compared with another copy, unresolved V genes explain less than half of these, and the others have no known cause. The sample table contains a few hundred thousand clones; only one count was recorded for around 24% of them. The ten largest account for more than 0.009% of the sample. The research as a whole found: Type 1 diabetes patients showed a moderate but significant shortening of TCRB CDR3 length in all four CD4+ subsets.

No antigen has been assigned to these receptors. Sequenced: naive CD4+ T cells from blood. The cell subset or site label, as the study defines it: true naive CD4+ T cells. These TCRs come from a woman between 25 and 40 years old with type 1 diabetes.

CDR3 DNA: TGCAGCGTTGACCTAGCGGGAGTGGTGTATGAGCAGTTCTTC. This sequence encodes CSVDLAGVVYEQFF. The V gene is TRBV29-1, the J gene TRBJ2-1, with 10 bases identical to TRBD2. The CDR3 spans 14 residues. The V segment lost 3 bases and the J segment 8 bases; nucleotides outside the gene matches: 7. Germline V gene data show CDR1 as SQVTM and CDR2 as ANQGSEA.

This clone was detected only a few times. In DNA form, the CDR3 reads TGTGCCATCAGAGCGGGGCTAGCGGAAGAGACCCAGTACTTC. It encodes CAIRAGLAEETQYF. The chain recombines TRBV10-3 with TRBJ2-5, with 7 bases aligning to TRBD2. The V gene end was trimmed by 6 bases and the J gene end by 3 bases; junction bases not matched to a gene: 7. The CDR3 loop spans 14 amino acids. The germline V gene has CDR1 ENHRY and CDR2 SYGVKD.

This clone turned up a few times. The gene calls are TRBV14 and TRBJ2-1; D not certain. CDR3 size: 14 residues. Deletions cut 4 bases from V and 4 bases from J, with 11 bases between. CDR1 and CDR2 from the germline V gene are SGHDN and FVKESK. The CDR3 bases are TGTGCCAGCAGCCGAGGTTCCCTGTACAATGAGCAGTTCTTC. It encodes CASSRGSLYNEQFF.

The chain employs TRBV6-5 and TRBJ2-7; 11 nucleotides agree with TRBD1. The germline V gene has CDR1 MNHEY and CDR2 SVGAGI. The CDR3 spans 14 residues. V gave up 6 bases and J gave up 2 bases; unmatched junction bases: 3. CDR3 sequence reads: CASSGTGGPYEQYF. CDR3 DNA: TGTGCCAGCAGCGGGACAGGGGGTCCCTACGAGCAGTACTTC.

This clone was counted only a few times. The V call is TRBV30, the J call TRBJ1-1, with 7 bases aligning to TRBD1. Trimming cost V 2 bases and J 2 bases; bases outside gene matches: 5. The CDR3 is 14 amino acids. From germline, CDR1 is GTSNPN and CDR2 SVGIG (reference sequence). The CDR3 DNA reads TGTGCCTGGAGTATCCAGGGGGTAAACACTGAAGCTTTCTTT. Its protein is CAWSIQGVNTEAFF. The full variable domain, its missing parts supplied by reference TRBV30 and TRBJ1-1, is SQTIHQWPATLVQPVGSPLSLECTVEGTSNPNLYWYRQAAGRGLQLLFYSVGIGQISSEVPQNLSASRPQDRQFILSSKKLLLSDSGFYLCAWSIQGVNTEAFFGQGTRLTVV.

This clone has just a few counts. This sequence joins TRBV29-1 and TRBJ2-2; the D is unclear. This CDR3 has 13 residues. Germline V gene data show CDR1 as SQVTM and CDR2 as ANQGSEA. V was pared by 6 bases and J by 3 bases, with 11 bases between. In DNA form, the CDR3 reads TGCAGCGTCTCCAGGTTCCACACCGGGGAGCTGTTTTTT. Encoded protein: CSVSRFHTGELFF.

This clone was seen only a few times. This rearrangement joins TRBV6-6 to TRBJ1-5; 7 nucleotides line up with TRBD1. This CDR3 spans 14 amino acids. Trimming removed 10 bases from V and 2 bases from J; junction bases left unmatched: 8. Germline V gene data show CDR1 as MNHNY and CDR2 as SVGAGI (reference sequence). CDR3 sequence (DNA): TGTGCCACCCTGAGGGGGCTGGGCAATCAGCCCCAGCATTTT. Encoded protein: CATLRGLGNQPQHF.

This clone was seen a single time. The chain uses TRBV2 and TRBJ1-1; 9 nucleotides match TRBD1. Germline V gene lookup returns CDR1 SNHLY and CDR2 FYNNEI. Losses at the gene ends were 5 bases for V and 5 bases for J; bases not matched to a gene: 6. CDR3 length: 14 residues. The CDR3 bases are TGTGCCAGCAGTACTACAGGGGGCATGACTGAAGCTTTCTTT. This gives the protein CASSTTGGMTEAFF. The whole variable domain, remainder taken from reference TRBV2 and TRBJ1-1, is EPEVTQTPSHQVTQMGQEVILRCVPISNHLYFYWYRQILGQKVEFLVSFYNNEISEKSEIFDDQFSVERPDGSNFTLKIRSTKLEDSAMYFCASSTTGGMTEAFFGQGTRLTVV.

V usage is TRBV19 and J usage is TRBJ2-2; D is uncertain. V dropped 6 bases and J dropped 5 bases, with 10 bases sitting between them. The germline CDR1 and CDR2 sequences are LNHDA and SQIVND (reference sequence). The CDR3 is 13 residues long. CDR3 sequence reads: CASRDEVTGELFF. CDR3 coding DNA: TGTGCCAGTAGGGATGAGGTAACCGGGGAGCTGTTTTTT.

The chain uses TRBV18 and TRBJ1-1; no clear D gene. The CDR3 runs 15 residues. The V end lost 0 bases, the J end lost 5 bases, and 13 bases lay between the germline ends. Germline V gives CDR1 KGHSH, CDR2 LQKENI. The CDR3 loop is CASSPPGGLETEAFF. The CDR3 DNA reads as TGTGCCAGCTCACCACCGGGAGGGCTTGAGACTGAAGCTTTCTTT.